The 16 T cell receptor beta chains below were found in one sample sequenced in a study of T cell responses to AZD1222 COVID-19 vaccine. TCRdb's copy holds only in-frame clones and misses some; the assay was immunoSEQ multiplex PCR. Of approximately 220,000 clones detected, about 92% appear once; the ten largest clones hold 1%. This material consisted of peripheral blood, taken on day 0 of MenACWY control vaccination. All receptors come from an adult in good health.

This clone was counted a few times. The CDR3 here is CASSFYEQYF. DNA for the CDR3: TGCGCCAGCAGCTTCTACGAGCAGTACTTC. V is TRBV5-1 and J is TRBJ2-7; D remains unclear. The CDR3 runs to 10 residues. Trimming removed 2 bases at V and 3 bases at J, with 0 bases between. Germline loops: CDR1 SGHRS, CDR2 YFSETQ.

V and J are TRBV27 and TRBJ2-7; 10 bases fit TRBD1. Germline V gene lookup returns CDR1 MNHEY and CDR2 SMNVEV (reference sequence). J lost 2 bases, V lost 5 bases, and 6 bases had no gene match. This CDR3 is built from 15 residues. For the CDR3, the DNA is TGTGCCAGCAGTACCCGGACAGGGGGACCCTACGAGCAGTACTTC. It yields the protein CASSTRTGGPYEQYF.

CDR3 nucleotides: TGTGCCAGCAGCTTGGTAGGGGAGAGACGTACAGATACGCAGTATTTT. Residues: CASSLVGERRTDTQYF. The chain joins TRBV5-5 to TRBJ2-3, with D perhaps assigned TRBD1 or TRBD2 (5 bases each). V was cut by 0 bases and J by 3 bases, with 14 bases left in between. The germline V gene encodes CDR1 SGHKS and CDR2 YYEKEE (reference sequence). This CDR3 spans 16 amino acids.

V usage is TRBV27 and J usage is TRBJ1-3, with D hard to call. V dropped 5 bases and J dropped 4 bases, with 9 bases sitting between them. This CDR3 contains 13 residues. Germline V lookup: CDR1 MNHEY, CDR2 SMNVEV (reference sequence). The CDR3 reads CASSAFGGNTIYF. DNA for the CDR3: TGTGCCAGCAGTGCCTTCGGGGGAAACACCATATATTTT.

CDR3 bases: TGTGCCAGCAGCCAATCTTCCGCAGGGGATGGCGGCTACACCTTC. Translation: CASSQSSAGDGGYTF. The J gene is TRBJ1-2, the V gene TRBV16, with D perhaps matching TRBD1 (6 bases). The CDR3 runs 15 residues. Looked up from germline, CDR1 is KGHSY and CDR2 is FQNENV. Between the trimmed V and J ends, which lost 0 bases and 8 bases, there was a span of 16 bases.

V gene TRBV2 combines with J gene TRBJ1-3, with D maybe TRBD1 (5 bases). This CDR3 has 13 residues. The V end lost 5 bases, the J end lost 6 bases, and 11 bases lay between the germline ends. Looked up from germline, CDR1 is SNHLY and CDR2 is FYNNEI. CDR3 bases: TGTGCCAGCAGTCGGGGGTTAAAAAACACCATATATTTT. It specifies CASSRGLKNTIYF.

For the CDR3, the DNA is TGTGCCAGCAGTCCTATCCCGGGACTAGAAAGTTACGAGCAGTACTTC. Translation gives CASSPIPGLESYEQYF. The chain links TRBV27 to TRBJ2-7; 8 nucleotides match TRBD2. CDR3 length equals 16 residues. Germline assignment: CDR1 MNHEY and CDR2 SMNVEV (reference sequence). The junction had 13 bases not matched to a gene; V was cut back by 5 bases and J by 4 bases.

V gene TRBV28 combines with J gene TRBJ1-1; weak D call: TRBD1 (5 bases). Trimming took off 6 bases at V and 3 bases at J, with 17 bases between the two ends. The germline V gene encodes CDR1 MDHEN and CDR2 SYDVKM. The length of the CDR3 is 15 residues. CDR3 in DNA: TGTGCCAGCAGCTATCCCGTCGCCAGGGACACTGAAGCTTTCTTT. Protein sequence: CASSYPVARDTEAFF.

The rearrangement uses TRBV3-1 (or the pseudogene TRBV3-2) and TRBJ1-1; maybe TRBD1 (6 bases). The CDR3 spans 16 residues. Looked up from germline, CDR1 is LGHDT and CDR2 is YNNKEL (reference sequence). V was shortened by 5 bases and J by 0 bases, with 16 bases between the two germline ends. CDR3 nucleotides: TGTGCCAGCAGCTCAATAAGTGGGACATTGAACACTGAAGCTTTCTTT. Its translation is CASSSISGTLNTEAFF.

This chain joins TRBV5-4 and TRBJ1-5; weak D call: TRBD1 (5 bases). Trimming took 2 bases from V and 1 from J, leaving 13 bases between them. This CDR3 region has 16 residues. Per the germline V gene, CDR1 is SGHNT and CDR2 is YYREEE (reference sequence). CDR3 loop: CASSFGGRLSNQPQHF. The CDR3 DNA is TGTGCCAGCAGCTTCGGGGGACGTTTAAGCAATCAGCCCCAGCATTTT.

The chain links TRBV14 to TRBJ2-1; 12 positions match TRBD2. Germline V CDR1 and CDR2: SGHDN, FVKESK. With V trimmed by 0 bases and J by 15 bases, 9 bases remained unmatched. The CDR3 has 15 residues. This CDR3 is CASSQDIGLAGRPFF. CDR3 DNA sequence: TGTGCCAGCAGCCAAGACATCGGACTAGCGGGAAGGCCGTTCTTC.

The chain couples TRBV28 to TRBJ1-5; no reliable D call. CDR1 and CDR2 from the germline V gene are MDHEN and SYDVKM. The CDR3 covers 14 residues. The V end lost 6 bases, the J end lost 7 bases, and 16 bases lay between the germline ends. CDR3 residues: CASSQSGSRQPQHF. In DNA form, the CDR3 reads TGTGCCAGCAGCCAATCCGGATCGCGACAGCCCCAGCATTTT.

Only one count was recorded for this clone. The CDR3 spells CASSPAEGGYTF. CDR3 coding DNA: TGTGCCAGCTCACCGGCCGAGGGCGGCTACACCTTC. The V and J genes are TRBV18 and TRBJ1-2, with no clear D. Deletions cut 3 bases from V and 8 bases from J, with 10 bases between. The CDR3 is 12 amino acids. Germline V CDR1 and CDR2: KGHSH, LQKENI.

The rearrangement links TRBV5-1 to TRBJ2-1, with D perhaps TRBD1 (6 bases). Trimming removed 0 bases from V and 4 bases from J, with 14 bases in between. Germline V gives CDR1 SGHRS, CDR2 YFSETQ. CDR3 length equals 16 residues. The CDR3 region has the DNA TGCGCCAGCAGCTTGGATGGACAGCCACCGTACAATGAGCAGTTCTTC. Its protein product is CASSLDGQPPYNEQFF.

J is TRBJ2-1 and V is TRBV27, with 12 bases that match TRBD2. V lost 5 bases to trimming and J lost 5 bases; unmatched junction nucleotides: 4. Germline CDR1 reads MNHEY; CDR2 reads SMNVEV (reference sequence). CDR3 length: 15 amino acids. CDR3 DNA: TGTGCCAGCAGTCACCGACTAGCGGGGGACAATGAGCAGTTCTTC. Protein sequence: CASSHRLAGDNEQFF.

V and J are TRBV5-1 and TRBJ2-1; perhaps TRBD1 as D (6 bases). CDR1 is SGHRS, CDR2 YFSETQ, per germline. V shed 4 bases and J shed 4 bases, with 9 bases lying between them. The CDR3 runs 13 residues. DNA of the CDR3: TGCGCCAGCAGCCCGGACAGTTACAATGAGCAGTTCTTC. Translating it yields CASSPDSYNEQFF.